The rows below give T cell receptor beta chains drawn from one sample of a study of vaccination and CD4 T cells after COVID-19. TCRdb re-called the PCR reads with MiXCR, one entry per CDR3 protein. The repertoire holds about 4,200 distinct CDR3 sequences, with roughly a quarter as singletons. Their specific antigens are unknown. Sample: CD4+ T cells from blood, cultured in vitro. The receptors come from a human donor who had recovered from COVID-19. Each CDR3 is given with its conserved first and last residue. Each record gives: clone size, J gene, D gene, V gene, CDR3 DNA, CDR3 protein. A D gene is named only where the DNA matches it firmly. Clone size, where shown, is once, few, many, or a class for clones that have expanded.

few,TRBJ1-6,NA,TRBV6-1,TGTGCCAGCACGGAGAGGGCCCCCCTCCACTTT,CASTERAPLHF
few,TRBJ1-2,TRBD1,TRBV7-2,TGTGCCAGCAGCCCGGGACAGGGGGATGGCTACACCTTC,CASSPGQGDGYTF
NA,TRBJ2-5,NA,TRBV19,TGTGCCAGTAGGACTGGTGGCGAGACCCAGTACTTC,CASRTGGETQYF
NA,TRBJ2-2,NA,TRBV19,TGTGCCAGTAGTACGTCGGGGGAGAACGGGGAGCTGTTTTTT,CASSTSGENGELFF
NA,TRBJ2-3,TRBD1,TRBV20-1,TGCAGTGCCCCCGCAGGGGGAAACTCAGATACGCAGTATTTT,CSAPAGGNSDTQYF
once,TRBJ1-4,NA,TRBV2,TGTGCCAGCAGTGGACAGGTTGGTGAAAAACTGTTTTTT,CASSGQVGEKLFF
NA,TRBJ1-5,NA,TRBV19,TGTGCCAGTAGGCGGGCCGGGACCGCACAGGGGCCCCAGCATTTT,CASRRAGTAQGPQHF
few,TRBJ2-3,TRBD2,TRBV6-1,TGTGCCAGCAGTGTATTAGCGGGGGGTACAGATACGCAGTATTTT,CASSVLAGGTDTQYF
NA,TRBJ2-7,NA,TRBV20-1,TGCAGTGCTAGAGATCGCCGTACAGGGTCCTACGAGCAGTACTTC,CSARDRRTGSYEQYF
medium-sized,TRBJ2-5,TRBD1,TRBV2,TGTGCCAGCAGGGACAGGGGGGGTGAGACCCAGTACTTC,CASRDRGGETQYF
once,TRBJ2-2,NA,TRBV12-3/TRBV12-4,TGTGCCAGCAGTCCAGCTCCCCCGGGTTCCGGGGAGCTGTTTTTT,CASSPAPPGSGELFF
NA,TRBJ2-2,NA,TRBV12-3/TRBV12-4,TGTGCCAGCAGTTTGACCTTCACCGGGGAGCTGTTTTTT,CASSLTFTGELFF
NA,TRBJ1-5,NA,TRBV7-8,TGTGCCAGCAGCTTAAGGGACAATCAGCCCCAGCATTTT,CASSLRDNQPQHF
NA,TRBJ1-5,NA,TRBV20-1,TGCAGTGCTAGTAGCAGGGAGAGTCAGCCCCAGCATTTT,CSASSRESQPQHF
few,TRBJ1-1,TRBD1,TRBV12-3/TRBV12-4,TGTGCCAGCAGTCCCCGGGTACTGACAGGGAGAACTGAAGCTTTCTTT,CASSPRVLTGRTEAFF
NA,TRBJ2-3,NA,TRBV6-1,TGTGCCAGCAAACCGACAGGGTTCTTGGGGGGTGGCACAGATACGCAGTATTTT,CASKPTGFLGGGTDTQYF